Sequencing of this T cell receptor (beta chain) was carried out in a study of T cells in narcolepsy. The study, taken as a whole, reports: Some memory CD4+ repertoires had no autoreactive clone sequences. Reportedly, autoreactive clonotypes were serially detected in patients' blood but not controls'. Same-patient CSF and blood CD4+ T cell clonotypes included HCRT-specific and TRIB2-specific autoreactive ones.

Profiled with immunoSEQ multiplex PCR; TCRdb holds only in-frame clones, not every one. The sample holds fewer than 30,000 clones, roughly 85% seen once. Germline values: CDR1 SNHLY, CDR2 FYNNEI. The CDR3 extends over 14 amino acids. J lost 0 bases, V lost 8 bases, and 6 bases had no gene match. As concerns this clone: Its specificity is unknown.

This TCR was sampled from a human donor with narcolepsy. J is TRBJ1-2 and V is TRBV2, with 7 bases fitting TRBD1. Input material: CD45RA- memory CD4+ T cells from PBMCs. CDR3 sequence: CASVRQGANYGYTF. CDR3 nucleotide sequence: TGTGCCAGCGTTCGACAGGGCGCTAACTATGGCTACACCTTC.